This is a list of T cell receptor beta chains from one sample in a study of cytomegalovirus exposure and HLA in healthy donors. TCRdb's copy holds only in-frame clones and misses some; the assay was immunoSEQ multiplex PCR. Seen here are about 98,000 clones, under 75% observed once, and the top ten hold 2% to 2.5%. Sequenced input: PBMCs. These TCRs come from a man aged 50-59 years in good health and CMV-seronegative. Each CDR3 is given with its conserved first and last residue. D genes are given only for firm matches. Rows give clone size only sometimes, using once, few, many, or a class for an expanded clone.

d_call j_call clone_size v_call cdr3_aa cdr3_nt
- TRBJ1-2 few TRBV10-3 CAISVDEAGYTF TGTGCCATCAGTGTGGATGAAGCGGGCTACACCTTC
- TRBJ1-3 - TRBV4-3 CASSQDPVFSGNTIYF TGCGCCAGCAGCCAAGATCCGGTCTTCTCTGGAAACACCATATATTTT
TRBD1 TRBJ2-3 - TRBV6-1 CASSGTGGGTDTQYF TGTGCCAGCAGTGGTACAGGGGGCGGCACAGATACGCAGTATTTT
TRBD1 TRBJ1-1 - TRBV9 CASSAWTGLTGEAFF TGTGCCAGCAGCGCCTGGACAGGGCTTACGGGTGAAGCTTTCTTT
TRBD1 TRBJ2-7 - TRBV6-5 CASRREGQTYEQYF TGTGCCAGCAGACGCGAGGGACAGACCTACGAGCAGTACTTC
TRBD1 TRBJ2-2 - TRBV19 CASRDRGHSGELFF TGTGCCAGTCGGGACAGGGGCCATTCCGGGGAGCTGTTTTTT
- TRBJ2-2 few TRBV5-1 CASSLASGAGELFF TGCGCCAGCAGCTTGGCCTCGGGGGCCGGGGAGCTGTTTTTT
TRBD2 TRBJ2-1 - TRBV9 CASSGTLAGMHNEQFF TGTGCCAGCAGCGGGACCCTAGCGGGTATGCACAATGAGCAGTTCTTC
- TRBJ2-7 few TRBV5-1 CASSPRPNYEQYF TGCGCCAGCAGCCCTAGACCCAACTACGAGCAGTACTTC
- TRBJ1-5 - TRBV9 CASSVDFGARQPQHF TGTGCCAGCAGCGTAGATTTTGGGGCAAGGCAGCCCCAGCATTTT
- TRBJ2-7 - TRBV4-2 CASSQEAREYEQYF TGTGCCAGCAGCCAAGAGGCCAGGGAATACGAGCAGTACTTC
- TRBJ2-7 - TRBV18 CASSPPSRVGEQYF TGTGCCAGCTCACCACCATCCAGGGTCGGCGAGCAGTACTTC
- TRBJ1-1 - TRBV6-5 CASTPLQVNTEAFF TGTGCCAGCACCCCCCTCCAGGTGAACACTGAAGCTTTCTTT
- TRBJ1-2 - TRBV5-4 CASSLFGSWEQGLARGYTF TGTGCCAGCAGCTTGTTTGGGTCGTGGGAACAGGGATTGGCGCGTGGCTACACCTTC
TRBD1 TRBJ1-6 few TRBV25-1 CASSDFVQGGSPLHF TGTGCCAGCAGTGATTTCGTACAGGGGGGTTCACCCCTCCACTTT
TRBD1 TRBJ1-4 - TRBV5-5 CASSQIGWTGGEKLFF TGTGCCAGCAGCCAAATAGGTTGGACAGGGGGCGAAAAACTGTTTTTT
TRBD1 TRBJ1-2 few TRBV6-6 CASSYLQQGEGYGYTF TGTGCCAGCAGTTACCTCCAACAGGGGGAGGGCTATGGCTACACCTTC
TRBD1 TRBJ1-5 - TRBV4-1 CASSQAIQGARNQPQHF TGCGCCAGCAGCCAAGCAATCCAGGGGGCTCGGAATCAGCCCCAGCATTTT
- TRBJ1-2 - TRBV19 CASSIYQEDIYGYTF TGTGCCAGTAGTATATACCAAGAGGACATCTATGGCTACACCTTC
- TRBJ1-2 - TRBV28 CASSTGNYGYTF TGTGCCAGCAGCACAGGGAACTATGGCTACACCTTC
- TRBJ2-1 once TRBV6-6 CASSARPYNEQFF TGTGCCAGCAGTGCGCGCCCCTACAATGAGCAGTTCTTC
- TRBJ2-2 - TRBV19 CASRQQGPGELFF TGTGCCAGTAGGCAGCAGGGCCCCGGGGAGCTGTTTTTT
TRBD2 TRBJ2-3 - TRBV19 CASTQAGETTDTQYF TGTGCCAGTACCCAAGCGGGAGAGACAACAGATACGCAGTATTTT
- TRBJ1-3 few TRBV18 CASSPSQLRRGNTIYF TGTGCCAGCTCACCTTCACAGCTAAGGCGAGGAAACACCATATATTTT
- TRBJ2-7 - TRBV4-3 CASSQESLSGSVPYEQYF TGCGCCAGCAGCCAAGAATCTTTAAGTGGCAGTGTTCCCTACGAGCAGTACTTC
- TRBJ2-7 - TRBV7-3 CASSLCQAPHEQYF TGTGCCAGCAGCTTATGCCAGGCCCCCCACGAGCAGTACTTC
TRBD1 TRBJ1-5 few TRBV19 CASADRGDQPQHF TGTGCCAGTGCCGACAGGGGTGATCAGCCCCAGCATTTT
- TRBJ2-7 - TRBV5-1 CASSSPSSEQYF TGCGCCAGCAGCTCCCCGAGTAGCGAGCAGTACTTC
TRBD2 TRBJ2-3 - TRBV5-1 CASKTSGGATQYF TGCGCCAGCAAGACTAGCGGGGGGGCTACGCAGTATTTT
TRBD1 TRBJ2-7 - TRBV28 CASSFRGTAYYEQYF TGTGCCAGCAGTTTCCGTGGGACAGCTTACTACGAGCAGTACTTC
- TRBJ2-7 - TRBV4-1 CASSQGRQGGTYEQYF TGCGCCAGCAGCCAAGGGCGACAGGGAGGTACCTACGAGCAGTACTTC